This TCR beta chain was observed in a study of T-cell memory formation after mild COVID-19. Only a few counts were recorded for this clonotype. V was cut by 2 bases and J by 6 bases, with 17 bases left in between. This CDR3 spans 17 amino acids. Looked up from germline, CDR1 is MNHEY and CDR2 is SVGAGI. TCRdb ran MiXCR on the 5' RACE reads and lists one entry per CDR3 protein. The sample has about 150,000 distinct CDR3 sequences; over 10% are singletons. The TCR sequence derives from a young man who had mild COVID-19 (a few samples of this study predate the infection). Cell type and time point are not known. Sequenced input: PBMCs or a T cell subset sorted from them (not recorded which). V and J are TRBV6-5 and TRBJ1-6; weak D call: TRBD1 (5 bases). CDR3 sequence reads: CASSYAWARAGNSPLHF. The CDR3 bases are TGTGCCAGCAGTTACGCGTGGGCCAGGGCCGGTAATTCACCCCTCCACTTT.